The 20 T cell receptor beta chains listed next were all sequenced from one sample in a study of PD-L1 blockade in urothelial cancer. Profiled with immunoSEQ multiplex PCR; TCRdb holds only in-frame clones, not every one. The sample shows about 47,000 clones, 80% of them seen only once. This sample's time point: pretreatment peripheral blood. Sample: PBMCs, taken around atezolizumab (anti-PD-L1) treatment. Every receptor here comes from a man between 60 and 75 years old with urothelial cancer.

The V call is TRBV5-1, the J call TRBJ2-7; D may be TRBD1 (6 bases). The germline V gene encodes CDR1 SGHRS and CDR2 YFSETQ. V was clipped by 10 bases and J by 5 bases, with 19 bases between them. CDR3 length: 13 residues. The CDR3 DNA reads TGCGCCTCAAGTCGGGACAAAGCGAACGAGCAGTACTTC. Encoded protein: CASSRDKANEQYF.

V and J are TRBV6-4 and TRBJ2-5; 9 positions agree with TRBD2. With V trimmed by 4 bases and J by 5 bases, 8 bases remained unmatched. The CDR3 totals 15 residues. Germline values: CDR1 MRHNA, CDR2 SNTAGT. CDR3 region: CASSVEAGGPETQYF. CDR3 in DNA: TGTGCCAGCAGTGTTGAAGCGGGGGGCCCTGAGACCCAGTACTTC.

The chain is built from TRBV6-5 and TRBJ2-5; TRBD1 agrees at 7 bases. Germline V lookup: CDR1 MNHEY, CDR2 SVGAGI. The CDR3 extends over 13 amino acids. The J segment lost 7 bases and the V segment lost 6 bases, leaving 8 bases of the junction unmatched. The CDR3 here is CASSGQAQGTQYF. The CDR3 nucleotides are TGTGCCAGCAGCGGACAGGCTCAGGGGACCCAGTACTTC.

This chain links TRBV6-5 with TRBJ1-2; no reliable D call. Germline V gives CDR1 MNHEY, CDR2 SVGAGI. The CDR3 sequence is 12 residues long. The germline V and J ends were trimmed by 7 bases and 8 bases, with 14 bases remaining between them. In DNA, the CDR3 is TGTGCCAGCACCCTTCGGGGAGGAGGCTACACCTTC. Translating gives CASTLRGGGYTF.

This chain uses TRBV7-9 with TRBJ1-1; unclear D gene. Germline CDR1 and CDR2: SEHNR and FQNEAQ (reference sequence). V lost 1 base and J lost 11, with 11 bases in between. CDR3 length: 12 residues. CDR3 protein: CASSLVADWAFF. The CDR3 DNA reads TGTGCCAGCAGCTTAGTGGCGGACTGGGCTTTCTTT.

The chain uses TRBV7-2 and TRBJ1-1, with D maybe TRBD1 (6 bases). The CDR3 runs 18 residues. In germline, CDR1 is SGHTA, CDR2 FQGNSA. Trimming removed 5 bases at V and 1 base at J, with 23 bases between. This chain's CDR3 is CASSGYVRGGRRNTEAFF. In DNA, the CDR3 is TGTGCCAGCAGCGGTTACGTACGAGGGGGACGCAGGAACACTGAAGCTTTCTTT.

In DNA form, the CDR3 reads TGTGCCAGCAGCGTCAGGATAGCGACAGATACGCAGTATTTT. As protein: CASSVRIATDTQYF. The chain uses TRBV5-5 and TRBJ2-3; TRBD2 is a possible D gene (5 bases). Trimming left V 4 bases short and J 3 bases short, with 12 bases between. The germline CDR1 and CDR2 sequences are SGHKS and YYEKEE (reference sequence). The CDR3 extends over 14 amino acids.

The chain carries TRBV5-6 and TRBJ1-3; no clear D. Germline V gene data show CDR1 as SGHDT and CDR2 as YYEEEE. Trimming removed 9 bases from V and 4 bases from J, with 17 bases in between. The CDR3 is 14 amino acids. In DNA, the CDR3 is TGTGCCACCTCTAGCCCGAGAGGGGGAAACACCATATATTTT. This codes for CATSSPRGGNTIYF.

This chain joins TRBV28 and TRBJ1-5, with 8 bases that match TRBD1. J was trimmed by 0 bases and V by 6 bases; bases with no gene match: 1. Germline CDR1 and CDR2: MDHEN and SYDVKM. CDR3 length equals 14 residues. The CDR3 spells CASRGTGSNQPQHF. The CDR3 DNA reads TGTGCCAGCAGAGGGACAGGTAGCAATCAGCCCCAGCATTTT.

V gene TRBV7-2 combines with J gene TRBJ2-7; D is unresolved. V lost 1 base, J lost 6 bases, and 13 bases lay in between. Looked up from germline, CDR1 is SGHTA and CDR2 is FQGNSA. The CDR3 runs to 14 residues. CDR3 region: CASSLGKELGEQYF. In DNA form, the CDR3 reads TGTGCCAGCAGCTTAGGTAAAGAGCTCGGCGAGCAGTACTTC.

J is TRBJ1-3 and V is TRBV2; D is uncertain. The V end was cut by 4 bases, the J end by 0 bases, with 4 bases between. The CDR3 sequence is 13 residues long. Germline CDR1 SNHLY, CDR2 FYNNEI. The CDR3 region is CASSAYSGNTIYF. Written as DNA, the CDR3 is TGTGCCAGCAGTGCGTACTCTGGAAACACCATATATTTT.

The chain links TRBV28 to TRBJ1-2; D may be TRBD1 (6 bases). The CDR3 totals 14 residues. Germline-derived CDR1 and CDR2 are MDHEN and SYDVKM. Trimming removed 7 bases at V and 6 bases at J, with 18 bases between. DNA for the CDR3: TGTGCCAGCAAGGCATACAGGGATATTAATGGCTACACCTTC. Its translation: CASKAYRDINGYTF.

The rearrangement links TRBV7-9 to TRBJ1-2, with 9 bases aligning to TRBD1. CDR1 and CDR2 from the germline V gene are SEHNR and FQNEAQ (reference sequence). The CDR3 is 14 residues long. V lost 0 bases to trimming and J lost 8 bases; unmatched junction nucleotides: 4. This chain's CDR3 is CASSLASTGGGYTF. The CDR3 region has the DNA TGTGCCAGCAGCTTAGCGAGCACAGGGGGCGGCTACACCTTC.

The V gene is TRBV19, the J gene TRBJ1-1, with 9 bases matching TRBD1. The J segment lost 3 bases and the V segment lost 6 bases, leaving 14 bases of the junction unmatched. The CDR3 extends over 17 amino acids. Germline assignment: CDR1 LNHDA and CDR2 SQIVND (reference sequence). The CDR3 spells CASRTTGGNYKDTEAFF. DNA of the CDR3: TGTGCCAGTAGAACTACAGGGGGCAATTATAAGGACACTGAAGCTTTCTTT.

The rearrangement joins TRBV13 to TRBJ2-7; D gene uncertain. Trimming cost V 0 bases and J 1 base, with 22 bases left between them. The CDR3 has 19 residues. The germline gives CDR1 PRHDT, CDR2 FYEKMQ (reference sequence). DNA for the CDR3: TGTGCCAGCAGCTTAGGAGGTTTTAGACCGCCCATCGGGTCCTACGAGCAGTACTTC. It is translated as CASSLGGFRPPIGSYEQYF.

J is TRBJ2-1 and V is TRBV5-1, with 9 positions matching TRBD2. The CDR3 length is 15 residues. Per the germline V gene, CDR1 is SGHRS and CDR2 is YFSETQ. V shed 0 bases, J shed 6 bases, and the junction held 4 bases outside the gene matches. CDR3 residues: CASSLGSGSPNEQFF. DNA for the CDR3: TGCGCCAGCAGCTTGGGTAGCGGGAGCCCCAATGAGCAGTTCTTC. Full variable domain (remainder filled in from reference TRBV5-1 and TRBJ2-1): KAGVTQTPRYLIKTRGQQVTLSCSPISGHRSVSWYQQTPGQGLQFLFEYFSETQRNKGNFPGRFSGRQFSNSRSEMNVSTLELGDSALYLCASSLGSGSPNEQFFGPGTRLTVL.

CDR3 nucleotides: TGTGCCAGCGGCCTCTATAGCGGGGGGATCGGCACCGGGGAGCTGTTTTTT. Protein sequence: CASGLYSGGIGTGELFF. The chain uses TRBV5-6 and TRBJ2-2, with 10 bases aligning to TRBD2. CDR1 SGHDT and CDR2 YYEEEE come from the germline V gene. J gave up 4 bases and V 7 bases, and 13 bases lay outside the gene matches. This CDR3 contains 17 residues.

This CDR3 reads CASSTRTASYEQYF. The CDR3 DNA reads as TGTGCCAGCAGCACCCGGACAGCCTCCTACGAGCAGTACTTC. This chain joins TRBV7-2 and TRBJ2-7, with D possibly matching TRBD1 (6 bases). The CDR3 is 14 residues long. Germline V gene sequence: CDR1 SGHTA, CDR2 FQGNSA. V was clipped by 5 bases and J by 0 bases, with 11 bases between them.

This clone has a handful of counts. The chain is built from TRBV5-1 and TRBJ2-3; D remains ambiguous. The germline CDR1 and CDR2 sequences are SGHRS and YFSETQ. V gave up 0 bases and J gave up 4 bases, with 9 bases separating them. The length of the CDR3 is 14 residues. The CDR3 protein is CASSLALAADTQYF. For the CDR3, the DNA is TGCGCCAGCAGCTTGGCATTAGCAGCAGATACGCAGTATTTT.

This clone appeared a single time. This chain uses TRBV6-4 with TRBJ1-2, with a tentative D call TRBD1 (5 bases). This CDR3 contains 16 residues. The V end was cut by 7 bases, the J end by 7 bases, with 25 bases between. The germline CDR1 and CDR2 sequences are MRHNA and SNTAGT. The CDR3 loop reads CASTQDGGVGWRGYTF. CDR3 bases: TGTGCCAGCACTCAGGACGGGGGGGTAGGATGGCGTGGCTACACCTTC.